Each of the 22 T cell receptor beta chains below was sequenced from the same sample in a study of CD8 T cells in Susac syndrome. It was with random hexamers that about 0.45 to 1 ug RNA was reverse transcribed. TCRdb reprocessed the immunoSEQ multiplex PCR reads with MiXCR, giving one entry per CDR3 protein. This sample has more than 70,000 distinct CDR3 sequences, with roughly 93% found just once. The sample taken for sequencing was CD8+ T cells from PBMCs. The receptor set was obtained from a human donor in good health.

The genes are TRBV4-1 and TRBJ2-1, with 8 positions matching TRBD2. Germline V gene lookup returns CDR1 MGHRA and CDR2 YSYEKL. The CDR3 totals 16 residues. V lost 4 bases and J lost 7; bases outside the gene matches: 12. The CDR3, as DNA: TGCGCCAGCAGCCGGATCCTTAGCGGGGAGAGGAATGAGCAGTTCTTC. Amino acids: CASSRILSGERNEQFF.

The chain is built from TRBV18 and TRBJ1-1; 8 nucleotides agree with TRBD1. Per the germline V gene, CDR1 is KGHSH and CDR2 is LQKENI. The CDR3 is made up of 15 amino acids. The trim removed 1 base at V and 6 bases at J, leaving 7 bases unmatched. CDR3 in amino acids: CASSPLGQGIAEAFF. DNA of the CDR3: TGTGCCAGCTCACCACTAGGACAGGGAATAGCTGAAGCTTTCTTT.

The chain carries TRBV4-1 and TRBJ1-5, with no clear D. CDR1 and CDR2 (germline): MGHRA, YSYEKL. Deletions cut 3 bases from V and 6 bases from J, with 15 bases between. The CDR3 covers 15 residues. In nucleotides, the CDR3 is TGCGCCAGCAGCCACTCTCCCGGGTCTGGTCAGCCCCAGCATTTT. This gives the protein CASSHSPGSGQPQHF.

DNA for the CDR3: TGTGCCAGCAGCGTACAGGGGGAACAAACCTACGAGCAGTACTTC. Its translation is CASSVQGEQTYEQYF. The gene calls are TRBV9 and TRBJ2-7; 7 bases fit TRBD1. Germline loops: CDR1 SGDLS, CDR2 YYNGEE. This CDR3 comprises 15 residues. V was pared by 1 base and J by 2 bases, with 6 bases of the junction left unmatched. The whole variable domain, remainder taken from reference TRBV9 and TRBJ2-7, is DSGVTQTPKHLITATGQRVTLRCSPRSGDLSVYWYQQSLDQGLQFLIQYYNGEERAKGNILERFSAQQFPDLHSELNLSSLELGDSALYFCASSVQGEQTYEQYFGPGTRLTVT.

V and J are TRBV12-3 or TRBV12-4 and TRBJ2-7; 12 bases map to TRBD1. This CDR3 region has 17 residues. V dropped 5 bases and J dropped 0; count of bases not matched to a gene: 8. The CDR3 reads CASSTPGQGALSYEQYF. The CDR3 DNA reads as TGTGCCAGCAGTACTCCGGGACAGGGGGCACTCTCCTACGAGCAGTACTTC.

The chain links TRBV5-6 to TRBJ1-5; D might be TRBD1 (6 bases). The V gene lost 3 bases and the J gene lost 3 bases, with 7 bases spanning the gap. The CDR3 covers 13 residues. CDR1 SGHDT and CDR2 YYEEEE come from the germline V gene. CDR3 residues: CASSSGVNQPQHF. The CDR3 DNA sequence: TGTGCCAGCAGCTCAGGGGTCAATCAGCCCCAGCATTTT.

The V gene is TRBV25-1, the J gene TRBJ2-2; D is unresolved. This CDR3 is 13 amino acids long. CDR1 is MGHDK, CDR2 SYGVNS, per germline. Trimming stripped 5 bases from V and 4 bases from J, with 8 bases between. The CDR3 nucleotides are TGTGCCAGCAGTTATAAGGTCACCGGGGAGCTGTTTTTT. This codes for CASSYKVTGELFF.

This chain uses TRBV18 with TRBJ1-1, with D tentatively TRBD1 (5 bases). Germline assignment: CDR1 KGHSH and CDR2 LQKENI. The V gene lost 3 bases and the J gene lost 4 bases, with 12 bases spanning the gap. The CDR3 sequence is 14 residues long. The CDR3 nucleotides read TGTGCCAGCTCACCGGGGGTCAGTGGCACTGAAGCTTTCTTT. This codes for CASSPGVSGTEAFF. The full variable domain, in which reference TRBV18 and TRBJ1-1 provide the parts outside the CDR3, is NAGVMQNPRHLVRRRGQEARLRCSPMKGHSHVYWYRQLPEEGLKFMVYLQKENIIDESGMPKERFSAEFPKEGPSILRIQQVVRGDSAAYFCASSPGVSGTEAFFGQGTRLTVV.

The V and J genes are TRBV20-1 and TRBJ2-7; D is perhaps TRBD2 (6 bases). This CDR3 spans 12 amino acids. Germline CDR1 DFQATT, CDR2 SNEGSKA (reference sequence). V was trimmed by 4 bases and J by 0 bases, leaving 7 bases between them. CDR3: CSATEGSYEQYF. Here the CDR3 DNA reads TGCAGTGCTACGGAGGGCTCCTACGAGCAGTACTTC.

This clonotype is judged medium-sized. The chain recombines TRBV7-2 with TRBJ2-7; 7 bases line up with TRBD1. The CDR3 runs 15 residues. Germline CDR1 and CDR2: SGHTA and FQGNSA. V shed 4 bases and J 2 bases; nucleotides not matched to a gene: 8. CDR3 nucleotide sequence: TGTGCCAGCAGCTCGGAGACAGGGTTGACCTACGAGCAGTACTTC. Its translation: CASSSETGLTYEQYF.

The chain carries TRBV7-2 and TRBJ2-7, with 9 bases matching TRBD1. Germline CDR1 is SGHTA and CDR2 is FQGNSA. The CDR3 runs 14 residues. V lost 7 bases, J lost 2 bases, and 6 bases stayed unmatched. CDR3: CASIPGQGPYEQYF. CDR3 bases: TGTGCCAGCATCCCGGGACAGGGTCCCTACGAGCAGTACTTC.

The V gene is TRBV7-9, the J gene TRBJ2-3; D unclear. The CDR3 has 12 amino acids. Trimming stripped 5 bases from V and 5 bases from J, with 8 bases between. Germline V CDR1 and CDR2: SEHNR, FQNEAQ (reference sequence). The CDR3 bases are TGTGCCAGCAGCCGAAGCCAAGATACGCAGTATTTT. Protein product: CASSRSQDTQYF.

The genes are TRBV7-7 and TRBJ2-5; 9 bases are a match to TRBD2. V was clipped by 5 bases and J by 4 bases; unmatched bases: 14. The CDR3 loop spans 17 amino acids. CDR1 SSHAT and CDR2 FNYEAQ come from the germline V gene (reference sequence). CDR3 region: CASSDDIGGGAGETQYF. CDR3 bases: TGTGCCAGCAGCGACGACATAGGCGGGGGGGCCGGAGAGACCCAGTACTTC. The full variable domain, rest sourced from reference TRBV7-7 and TRBJ2-5, is GAGVSQSPRYKVTKRGQDVTLRCDPISSHATLYWYQQALGQGPEFLTYFNYEAQPDKSGLPSDRFSAERPEGSISTLTIQRTEQRDSAMYRCASSDDIGGGAGETQYFGPGTRLLVL.

This chain links TRBV9 with TRBJ1-1, with TRBD1 identical over 8 bases. The CDR3 is 15 amino acids. V was clipped by 0 bases and J by 2 bases; unmatched bases: 3. CDR1 is SGDLS, CDR2 YYNGEE, per germline. CDR3 sequence reads: CASSVGTGGNTEAFF. CDR3 coding DNA: TGTGCCAGCAGCGTAGGAACAGGGGGTAACACTGAAGCTTTCTTT.

The V gene is TRBV4-2, the J gene TRBJ2-3; D unresolved. Germline V gene lookup returns CDR1 LGHNA and CDR2 YNFKEQ. Trimming left V 1 base short and J 0 bases short, with 11 bases between. The length of the CDR3 is 16 residues. The DNA of the CDR3 is TGTGCCAGCAGCCAAGGTCCAGTGTCTAGCACAGATACGCAGTATTTT. Translated, it gives CASSQGPVSSTDTQYF.

J is TRBJ1-2 and V is TRBV16; TRBD1 might be the D (6 bases). From germline, CDR1 is KGHSY and CDR2 FQNENV. The CDR3 runs 15 residues. V was clipped by 1 base and J by 2 bases, with 11 bases between them. Written as DNA, the CDR3 is TGTGCCAGCAGCCAATTTAGGACAGCGAACTATGGCTACACCTTC. Encoded protein: CASSQFRTANYGYTF.

CDR3 residues: CASSSLAGGLNEQFF. The CDR3, as DNA: TGTGCCAGCAGCTCTCTAGCGGGGGGGCTGAATGAGCAGTTCTTC. V and J are TRBV7-2 and TRBJ2-1; 12 bases match TRBD2. Looked up from germline, CDR1 is SGHTA and CDR2 is FQGNSA. The CDR3 length is 15 residues. Trimming cost V 4 bases and J 7 bases; bases outside gene matches: 5.

V is TRBV11-3 and J is TRBJ2-2; 12 positions match TRBD2. The CDR3 loop spans 18 amino acids. Germline V gene lookup returns CDR1 SGHNT and CDR2 YENEEA. V lost 5 bases to trimming and J lost 2 bases; unmatched junction nucleotides: 9. CDR3 protein: CASSPGASGGANTGELFF. The CDR3 region has the DNA TGTGCCAGCAGCCCCGGAGCTAGCGGGGGGGCCAACACCGGGGAGCTGTTTTTT.

The V call is TRBV5-1, the J call TRBJ2-3; D might be TRBD2 (6 bases). The germline V and J ends were trimmed by 4 bases and 2 bases, with 11 bases remaining between them. Germline V lookup: CDR1 SGHRS, CDR2 YFSETQ. The CDR3 length is 14 residues. The CDR3 sequence is CASSTRGYTDTQYF. CDR3 bases: TGCGCCAGCAGCACACGGGGGTACACAGATACGCAGTATTTT. The whole variable domain, remainder taken from reference TRBV5-1 and TRBJ2-3, is KAGVTQTPRYLIKTRGQQVTLSCSPISGHRSVSWYQQTPGQGLQFLFEYFSETQRNKGNFPGRFSGRQFSNSRSEMNVSTLELGDSALYLCASSTRGYTDTQYFGPGTRLTVL.

The chain recombines TRBV10-3 with TRBJ2-5, with a weak D call TRBD2 (6 bases). Trimming removed 2 bases at V and 2 bases at J, with 9 bases between. From germline, CDR1 is ENHRY and CDR2 SYGVKD. This CDR3 comprises 14 residues. CDR3: CAISEGREQETQYF. Written as DNA, the CDR3 is TGTGCCATCAGTGAGGGCCGGGAGCAAGAGACCCAGTACTTC.

The chain combines TRBV5-1 with TRBJ2-5; 13 bases agree with TRBD2. The germline V gene has CDR1 SGHRS and CDR2 YFSETQ. The CDR3 spans 15 residues. The V gene end was trimmed by 3 bases and the J gene end by 2 bases; junction bases not matched to a gene: 1. CDR3 in amino acids: CASSSLAGGQETQYF. The CDR3 coding sequence is TGCGCCAGCAGCTCACTAGCGGGGGGGCAAGAGACCCAGTACTTC.

This CDR3 is CASSQGNQPQHF. The CDR3 nucleotides are TGTGCCAGCAGCCAGGGGAATCAGCCCCAGCATTTT. The chain carries TRBV13 and TRBJ1-5, with a possible D match to TRBD1 (6 bases). The germline V gene encodes CDR1 PRHDT and CDR2 FYEKMQ (reference sequence). V was shortened by 5 bases and J by 4 bases, with 6 bases between the two germline ends. This CDR3 is 12 amino acids long.